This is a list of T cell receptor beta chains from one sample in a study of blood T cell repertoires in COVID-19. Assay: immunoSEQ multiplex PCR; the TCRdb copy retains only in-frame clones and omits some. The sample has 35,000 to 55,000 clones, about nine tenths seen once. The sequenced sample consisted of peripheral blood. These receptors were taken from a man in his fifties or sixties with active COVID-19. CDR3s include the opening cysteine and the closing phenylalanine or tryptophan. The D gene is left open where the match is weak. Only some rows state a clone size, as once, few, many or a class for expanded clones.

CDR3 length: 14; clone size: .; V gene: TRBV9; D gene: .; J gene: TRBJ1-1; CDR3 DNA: TGTGCCAGCAGCGTGTCCGGGGGTTACACTGAAGCTTTCTTT; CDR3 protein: CASSVSGGYTEAFF
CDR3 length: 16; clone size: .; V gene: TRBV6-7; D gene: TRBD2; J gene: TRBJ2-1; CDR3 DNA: TGTGCCAGCAGTTACGGACTAGCGGGAGCCTACAATGAGCAGTTCTTC; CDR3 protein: CASSYGLAGAYNEQFF
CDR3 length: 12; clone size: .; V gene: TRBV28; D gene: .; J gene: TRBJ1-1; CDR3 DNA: TGTGCCAGCAGTTGGGCAAGGACTGAAGCTTTCTTT; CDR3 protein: CASSWARTEAFF
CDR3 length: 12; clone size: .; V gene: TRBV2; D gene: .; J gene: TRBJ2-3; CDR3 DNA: TGTGCCAGCAGTGTCTTGACAGATACGCAGTATTTT; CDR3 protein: CASSVLTDTQYF
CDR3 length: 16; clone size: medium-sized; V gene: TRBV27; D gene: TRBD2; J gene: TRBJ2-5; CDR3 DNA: TGTGCCAGCAGCCCATCAAGCGGGAGAAGGCGAGAGACCCAGTACTTC; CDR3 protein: CASSPSSGRRRETQYF
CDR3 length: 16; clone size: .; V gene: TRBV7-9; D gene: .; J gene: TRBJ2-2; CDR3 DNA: TGTGCCAGCAGCCAGTCTGAGGCCTCGGGCACCGGGGAGCTGTTTTTT; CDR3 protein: CASSQSEASGTGELFF
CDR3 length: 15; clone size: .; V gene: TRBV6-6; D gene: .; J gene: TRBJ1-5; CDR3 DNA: TGTGCCAGCAGTCCGCCAGGGGCAGGGGTACAGCCCCAGCATTTT; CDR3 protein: CASSPPGAGVQPQHF
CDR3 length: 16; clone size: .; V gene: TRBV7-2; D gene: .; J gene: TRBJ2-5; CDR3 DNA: TGTGCCAGCAGCTTTACCCTTCCAGGGGAGGGGGAGACCCAGTACTTC; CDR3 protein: CASSFTLPGEGETQYF
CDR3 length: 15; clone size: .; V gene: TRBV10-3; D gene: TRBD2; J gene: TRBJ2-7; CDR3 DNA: TGTGCCATCAGTGCGCCCGGCGGGAGCTCCTACGAGCAGTACTTC; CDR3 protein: CAISAPGGSSYEQYF
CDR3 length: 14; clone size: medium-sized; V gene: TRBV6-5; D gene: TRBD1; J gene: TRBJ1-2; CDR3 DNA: TGTGCCAGCAGTTACCCAGGGACAGATAATGGCTACACCTTC; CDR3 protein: CASSYPGTDNGYTF
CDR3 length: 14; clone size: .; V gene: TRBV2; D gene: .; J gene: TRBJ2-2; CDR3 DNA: TGTGCCAGCATCCCAACCATCGCGGGCGGGGAGCTGTTTTTT; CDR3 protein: CASIPTIAGGELFF
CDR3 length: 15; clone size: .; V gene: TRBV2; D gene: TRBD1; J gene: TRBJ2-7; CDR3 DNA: TGTGCCAGCAGGGGGACAGGGGAAGGGTCCTACGAGCAGTACTTC; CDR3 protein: CASRGTGEGSYEQYF
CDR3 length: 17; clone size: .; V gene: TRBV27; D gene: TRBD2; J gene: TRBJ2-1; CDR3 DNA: TGTGCCAGCACCCCGGGTAAAAGCGGGAGCTCCTACAATGAGCAGTTCTTC; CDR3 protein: CASTPGKSGSSYNEQFF
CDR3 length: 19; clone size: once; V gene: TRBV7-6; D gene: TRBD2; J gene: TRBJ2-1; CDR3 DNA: TGTGCCAGCAGCCGTTGGACTAGCGGGAGTCCGGCGCCGTACAATGAGCAGTTCTTC; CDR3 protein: CASSRWTSGSPAPYNEQFF
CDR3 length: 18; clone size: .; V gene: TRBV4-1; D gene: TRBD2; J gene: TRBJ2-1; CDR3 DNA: TGCGCCAGCAGCCAAGAGGGTGCGGAGCGGGGGTCCTACAATGAGCAGTTCTTC; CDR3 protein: CASSQEGAERGSYNEQFF
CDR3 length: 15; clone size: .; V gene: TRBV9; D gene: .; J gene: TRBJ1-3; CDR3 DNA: TGTGCCAGCAGCGTAGCTACCGGGGCTGGAAACACCATATATTTT; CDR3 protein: CASSVATGAGNTIYF
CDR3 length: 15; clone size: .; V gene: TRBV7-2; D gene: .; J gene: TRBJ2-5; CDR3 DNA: TGTGCCAGCAGCTTCGGGAGAGGCATCCAAGAGACCCAGTACTTC; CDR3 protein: CASSFGRGIQETQYF
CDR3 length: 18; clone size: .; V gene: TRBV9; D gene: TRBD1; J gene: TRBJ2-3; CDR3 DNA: TGTGCCAGCAGTCCAATGCCGGGACAGGGAGAATACACAGATACGCAGTATTTT; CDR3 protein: CASSPMPGQGEYTDTQYF
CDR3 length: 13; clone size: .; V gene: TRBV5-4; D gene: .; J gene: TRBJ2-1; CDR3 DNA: TGTGCCAGCAGCTTGGCTCACGGGAATGAGCAGTTCTTC; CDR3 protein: CASSLAHGNEQFF
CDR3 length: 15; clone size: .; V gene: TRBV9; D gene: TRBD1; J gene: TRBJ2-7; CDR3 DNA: TGTGCCAGCAGCGTAGGGGCAGGGGGAACCTACGAGCAGTACTTC; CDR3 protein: CASSVGAGGTYEQYF
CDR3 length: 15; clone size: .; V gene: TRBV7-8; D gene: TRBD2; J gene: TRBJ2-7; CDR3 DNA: TGTGCCAGCAGCTCTCGGGAGGGCCCTGTCGGGGAGCAGTACTTC; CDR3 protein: CASSSREGPVGEQYF
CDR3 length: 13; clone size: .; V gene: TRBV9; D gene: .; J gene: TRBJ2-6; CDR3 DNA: TGTGCCAGCTCCTTGAATGGGCCCGGCGTCCTGACTTTC; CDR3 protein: CASSLNGPGVLTF
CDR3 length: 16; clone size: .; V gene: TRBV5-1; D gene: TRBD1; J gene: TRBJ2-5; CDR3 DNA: TGCGCCAGCAGCTTGGGTACAGGGGCGGTTCAAGAGACCCAGTACTTC; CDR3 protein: CASSLGTGAVQETQYF
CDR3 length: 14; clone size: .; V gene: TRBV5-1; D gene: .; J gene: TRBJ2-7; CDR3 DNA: TGCGCCAGCAGCTTACCCGGGAAGCCCTACGAGCAGTACTTC; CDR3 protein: CASSLPGKPYEQYF
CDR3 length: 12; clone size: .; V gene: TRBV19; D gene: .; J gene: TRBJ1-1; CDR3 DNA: TGTGCCAGTAGTATTGAGGGGACAGAAGCTTTCTTT; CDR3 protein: CASSIEGTEAFF
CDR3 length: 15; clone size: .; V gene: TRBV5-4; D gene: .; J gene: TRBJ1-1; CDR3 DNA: TGTGCCAGCGTGGGTACCCGGGGAGGGAACACTGAAGCTTTCTTT; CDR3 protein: CASVGTRGGNTEAFF
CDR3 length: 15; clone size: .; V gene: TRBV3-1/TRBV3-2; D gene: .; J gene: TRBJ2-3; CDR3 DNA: TGTGCCAGCAGTCATCTAGGGGTGGGCACAGATACGCAGTATTTT; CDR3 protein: CASSHLGVGTDTQYF